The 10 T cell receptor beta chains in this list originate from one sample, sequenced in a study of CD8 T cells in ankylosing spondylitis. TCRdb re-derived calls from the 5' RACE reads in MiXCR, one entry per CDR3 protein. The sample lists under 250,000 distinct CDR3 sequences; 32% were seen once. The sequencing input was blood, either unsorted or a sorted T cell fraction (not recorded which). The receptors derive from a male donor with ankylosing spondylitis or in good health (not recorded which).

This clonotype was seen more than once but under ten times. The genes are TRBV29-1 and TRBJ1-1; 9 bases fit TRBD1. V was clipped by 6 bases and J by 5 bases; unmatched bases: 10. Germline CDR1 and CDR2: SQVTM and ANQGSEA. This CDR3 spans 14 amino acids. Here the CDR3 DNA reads TGCAGCGTCCAAACCGGGACAGGGATTACTGAAGCTTTCTTT. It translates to CSVQTGTGITEAFF.

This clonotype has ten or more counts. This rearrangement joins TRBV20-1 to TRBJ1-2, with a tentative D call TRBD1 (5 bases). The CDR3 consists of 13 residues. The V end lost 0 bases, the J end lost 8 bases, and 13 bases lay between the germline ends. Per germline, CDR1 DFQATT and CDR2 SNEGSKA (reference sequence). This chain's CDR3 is CSARDRQTDGYTF. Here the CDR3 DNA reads TGCAGTGCTAGAGATCGACAGACGGACGGCTACACCTTC.

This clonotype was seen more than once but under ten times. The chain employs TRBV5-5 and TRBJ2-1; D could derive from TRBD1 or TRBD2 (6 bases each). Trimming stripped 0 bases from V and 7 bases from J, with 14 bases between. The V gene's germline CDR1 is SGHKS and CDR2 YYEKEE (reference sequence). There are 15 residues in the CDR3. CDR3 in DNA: TGTGCCAGCAGCTTGGTGACAGGAGGGGTGAATGAGCAGTTCTTC. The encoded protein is CASSLVTGGVNEQFF.

CDR3 sequence (DNA): TGTGCCAGCCTAGTTCTGAATGAGCAGTTCTTC. Translating it yields CASLVLNEQFF. The chain combines TRBV7-8 with TRBJ2-1; D gene uncertain. CDR3 length: 11 residues. V was pared by 8 bases and J by 7 bases, with 9 bases between. The V gene's germline CDR1 is SGHVS and CDR2 FQNEAQ.

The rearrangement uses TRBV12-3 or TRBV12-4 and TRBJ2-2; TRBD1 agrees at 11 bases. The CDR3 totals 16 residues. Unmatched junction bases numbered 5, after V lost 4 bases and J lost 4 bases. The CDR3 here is CASSSGQGAGTGELFF. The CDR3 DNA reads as TGTGCCAGCAGTTCCGGACAGGGGGCAGGCACCGGGGAGCTGTTTTTT.

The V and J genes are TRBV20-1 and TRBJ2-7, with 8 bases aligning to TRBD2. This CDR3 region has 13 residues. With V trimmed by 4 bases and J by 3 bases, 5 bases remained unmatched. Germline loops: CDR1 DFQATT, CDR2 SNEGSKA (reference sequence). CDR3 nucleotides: TGCAGTGCTATACCGGGGGGGGTCTACGAGCAGTACTTC. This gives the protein CSAIPGGVYEQYF.

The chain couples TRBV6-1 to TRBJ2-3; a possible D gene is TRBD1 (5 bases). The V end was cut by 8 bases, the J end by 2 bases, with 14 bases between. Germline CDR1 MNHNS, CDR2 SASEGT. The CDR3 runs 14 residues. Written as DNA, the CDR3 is TGTGCCAGCGGAGACAGCACAATCACAGATACGCAGTATTTT. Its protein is CASGDSTITDTQYF.

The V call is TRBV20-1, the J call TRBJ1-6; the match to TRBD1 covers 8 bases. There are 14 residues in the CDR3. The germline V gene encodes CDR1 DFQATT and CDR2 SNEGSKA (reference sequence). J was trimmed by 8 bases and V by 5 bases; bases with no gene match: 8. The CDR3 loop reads CSAPLTGVYSPLHF. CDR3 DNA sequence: TGCAGTGCTCCTCTGACAGGGGTGTATTCACCCCTCCACTTT.

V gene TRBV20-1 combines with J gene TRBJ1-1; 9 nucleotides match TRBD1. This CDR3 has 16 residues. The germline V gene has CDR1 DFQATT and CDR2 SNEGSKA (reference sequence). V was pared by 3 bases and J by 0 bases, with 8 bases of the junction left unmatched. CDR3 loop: CSARGQGKRVNTEAFF. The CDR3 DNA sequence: TGCAGTGCTAGGGGACAGGGAAAAAGGGTGAACACTGAAGCTTTCTTT.

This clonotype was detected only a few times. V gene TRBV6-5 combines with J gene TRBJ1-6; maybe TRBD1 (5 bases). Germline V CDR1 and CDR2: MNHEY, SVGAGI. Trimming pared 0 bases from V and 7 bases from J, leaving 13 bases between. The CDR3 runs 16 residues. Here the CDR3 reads CASSYSGPAANSPLHF. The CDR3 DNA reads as TGTGCCAGCAGTTACTCGGGGCCCGCGGCCAATTCACCCCTCCACTTT.